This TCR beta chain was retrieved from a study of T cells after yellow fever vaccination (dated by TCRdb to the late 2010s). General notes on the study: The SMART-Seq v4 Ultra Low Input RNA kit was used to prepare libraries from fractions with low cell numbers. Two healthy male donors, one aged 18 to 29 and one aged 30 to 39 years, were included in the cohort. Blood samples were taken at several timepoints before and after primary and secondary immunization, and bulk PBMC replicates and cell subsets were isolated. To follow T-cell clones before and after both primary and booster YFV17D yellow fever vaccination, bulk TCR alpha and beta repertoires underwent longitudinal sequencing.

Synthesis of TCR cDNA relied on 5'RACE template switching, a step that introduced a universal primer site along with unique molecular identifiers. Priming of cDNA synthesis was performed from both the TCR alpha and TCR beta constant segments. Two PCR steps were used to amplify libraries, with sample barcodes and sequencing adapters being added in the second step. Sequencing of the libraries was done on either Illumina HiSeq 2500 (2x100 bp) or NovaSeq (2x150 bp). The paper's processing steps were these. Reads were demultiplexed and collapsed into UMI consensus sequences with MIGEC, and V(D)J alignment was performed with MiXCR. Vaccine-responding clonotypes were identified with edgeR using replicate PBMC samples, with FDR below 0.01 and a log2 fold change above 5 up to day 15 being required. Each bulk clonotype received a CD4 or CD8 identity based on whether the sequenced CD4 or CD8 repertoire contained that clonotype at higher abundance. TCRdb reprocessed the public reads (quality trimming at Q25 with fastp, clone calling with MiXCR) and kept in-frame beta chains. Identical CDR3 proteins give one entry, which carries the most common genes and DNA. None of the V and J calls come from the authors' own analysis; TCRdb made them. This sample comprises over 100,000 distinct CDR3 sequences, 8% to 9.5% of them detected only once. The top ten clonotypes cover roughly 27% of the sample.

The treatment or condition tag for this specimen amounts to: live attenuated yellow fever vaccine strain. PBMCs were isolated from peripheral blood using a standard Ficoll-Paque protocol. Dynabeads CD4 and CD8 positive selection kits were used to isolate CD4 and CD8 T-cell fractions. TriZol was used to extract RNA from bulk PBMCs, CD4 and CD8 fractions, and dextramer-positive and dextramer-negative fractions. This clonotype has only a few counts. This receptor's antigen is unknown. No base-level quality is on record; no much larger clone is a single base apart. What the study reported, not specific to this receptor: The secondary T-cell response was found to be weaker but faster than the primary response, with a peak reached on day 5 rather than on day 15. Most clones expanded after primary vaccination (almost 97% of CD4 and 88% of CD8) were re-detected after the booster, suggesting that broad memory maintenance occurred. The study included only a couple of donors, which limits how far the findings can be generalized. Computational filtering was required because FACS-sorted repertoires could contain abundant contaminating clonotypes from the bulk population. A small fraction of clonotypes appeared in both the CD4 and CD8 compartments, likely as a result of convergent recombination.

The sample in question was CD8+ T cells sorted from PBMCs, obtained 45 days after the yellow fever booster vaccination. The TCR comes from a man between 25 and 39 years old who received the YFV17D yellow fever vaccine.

The nucleotides read TGTGCCTGGAGTGTTTGGGGGAGCTCCTACAATGAGCAGTTCTTC. The resulting protein is CAWSVWGSSYNEQFF. The sequence joins TRBV30 to TRBJ2-1; the D gene is tentatively TRBD1 or TRBD2, each matching 5 bases. The cysteine opens and the phenylalanine closes a CDR3 of 15 amino acids. Only the CDR3 region is kept as DNA, spanning 45 bases read in frame from base 1. V is pared back by 0 bases and J by 0 bases, with 9 bases lying between the germline termini. The germline V gene (reference sequence) sets CDR1 to GTSNPN and CDR2 to SVGIG.